This entry lists 10 T cell receptor beta chains sequenced from one sample in a study of blood T cells in healthy people across ages. Combining a sample-barcoded 5' primer with a J-beta primer mix, a second PCR ran for roughly 6 to 12 cycles. TCRdb used MiXCR to reprocess the 5' RACE reads, holding one entry per CDR3 protein. This sample has some 1.5 million distinct CDR3 sequences, with approximately 43% found just once. The sample taken for sequencing was blood. These receptors were collected from a woman younger than 30 in good health.

This clonotype was seen just once. The gene calls are TRBV7-2 and TRBJ2-3; 7 bases align to TRBD2. J lost 0 bases, V lost 5 bases, and 8 bases had no gene match. Germline loops: CDR1 SGHTA, CDR2 FQGNSA. The CDR3 runs 16 residues. Here the CDR3 reads CASSRASGSSTDTQYF. CDR3 bases: TGTGCCAGCAGCCGAGCTAGCGGATCTAGCACAGATACGCAGTATTTT.

The rearrangement uses TRBV9 and TRBJ2-2; 7 positions match TRBD1. This CDR3 has 16 amino acids. V gave up 4 bases and J gave up 2 bases; unmatched junction bases: 8. Per germline, CDR1 SGDLS and CDR2 YYNGEE. CDR3 amino acids: CASSNRQGGNTGELFF. In nucleotides, the CDR3 is TGTGCCAGCAGCAATCGACAGGGTGGAAACACCGGGGAGCTGTTTTTT.

This clonotype was counted between two and nine times. The rearrangement links TRBV5-1 to TRBJ2-7, with 10 bases matching TRBD2. The CDR3 extends over 16 amino acids. Germline CDR1 is SGHRS and CDR2 is YFSETQ. J gave up 4 bases and V 4 bases, and 11 bases lay outside the gene matches. The CDR3 spells CASSLSSGGGSYEQYF. The DNA for the CDR3 is TGCGCCAGCAGCCTGAGCAGCGGGGGGGGCTCGTACGAGCAGTACTTC.

Concerning this clonotype itself: Since a much larger clone is just one base distant, this may be a read error. V gene TRBV28 combines with J gene TRBJ1-1; tentatively, D is TRBD1 (5 bases). The germline gives CDR1 MDHEN, CDR2 SYDVKM. This CDR3 contains 15 residues. Trimming removed 4 bases from V and 7 bases from J, with 19 bases in between. The CDR3 DNA is TGTGCCAGCAGTTACGGGGGGGAGGCCGTGGTTGAAGCTTTCTTT. As protein: CASSYGGEAVVEAFF.

V usage is TRBV9 and J usage is TRBJ1-5; no clear D. CDR1 SGDLS and CDR2 YYNGEE come from the germline V gene. V shed 0 bases and J shed 7 bases, with 8 bases lying between them. The CDR3 extends over 13 amino acids. CDR3 region: CASSVGERQPQHF. CDR3 sequence (DNA): TGTGCCAGCAGCGTAGGTGAGAGGCAGCCCCAGCATTTT.

The chain carries TRBV30 and TRBJ2-3; D is ambiguous. The CDR3 consists of 12 residues. V lost 0 bases and J lost 4, with 5 bases in between. Looked up from germline, CDR1 is GTSNPN and CDR2 is SVGIG (reference sequence). CDR3 bases: TGTGCCTGGAGTGTAACTCCAGATACGCAGTATTTT. Encoded protein: CAWSVTPDTQYF.

This clonotype was recorded a few times. V and J are TRBV20-1 and TRBJ2-5, with 10 bases identical to TRBD1. CDR1 is DFQATT and CDR2 is SNEGSKA in the germline V gene (reference sequence). This CDR3 contains 16 residues. J lost 11 bases, V lost 0 bases, and 15 bases had no gene match. This CDR3 reads CSARDRKTGGSREQYF. The CDR3 DNA reads as TGCAGTGCTAGAGATAGAAAGACAGGGGGCTCAAGGGAGCAGTACTTC.

V and J are TRBV20-1 and TRBJ2-1, with no clear D. Between the trimmed V and J ends, which lost 6 bases and 8 bases, there was a span of 20 bases. CDR3 length equals 14 residues. Germline lookup yields CDR1 DFQATT and CDR2 SNEGSKA (reference sequence). The chain's CDR3 is CSARQTLLTDEQFF. CDR3 nucleotide sequence: TGCAGTGCGCGACAAACGCTGTTAACGGATGAGCAGTTCTTC.

This clonotype appeared a few times. CDR3 loop: CASIRGRLAGDLEQFF. Written as DNA, the CDR3 is TGTGCCAGCATCAGGGGCCGACTAGCGGGGGATTTAGAGCAGTTCTTC. J is TRBJ2-1 and V is TRBV6-2 or TRBV6-3, with TRBD2 matching over 12 bases. The V gene end was trimmed by 7 bases and the J gene end by 10 bases; junction bases not matched to a gene: 14. Per germline, CDR1 MNHEY and CDR2 SVGEGT. The CDR3 is 16 residues long.

This clonotype was picked up a small number of times. The J gene is TRBJ1-1, the V gene TRBV25-1; no clear D. CDR1 and CDR2 from the germline V gene are MGHDK and SYGVNS. CDR3 length equals 13 residues. V lost 1 base to trimming and J lost 7 bases, with 10 bases between them. The chain's CDR3 is CASSELVAIEAFF. CDR3 DNA: TGTGCCAGCAGTGAATTAGTGGCCATTGAAGCTTTCTTT.